The 20 T cell receptor beta chains below all came from one sample that was sequenced in a study of blood T cells in healthy people across ages. A sample-barcoded 5' primer and a J-beta primer mix were used in a second PCR of roughly 6 to 11 cycles. One entry per CDR3 protein, called by TCRdb with MiXCR from the 5' RACE reads. The sample yields about 680,000 distinct CDR3 sequences, 45% to 50% seen once. Sequences were obtained from blood. These receptors all stem from a woman in her sixties or seventies in good health.

This clonotype was counted ten times or more. The chain employs TRBV27 and TRBJ2-7; D ambiguous. Between the trimmed V and J ends, which lost 5 bases and 0 bases, there was a span of 5 bases. Germline loops: CDR1 MNHEY, CDR2 SMNVEV (reference sequence). CDR3 length: 12 residues. The CDR3 here is CASSHNSYEQYF. The CDR3 bases are TGTGCCAGCAGTCACAACTCCTACGAGCAGTACTTC.

The CDR3 DNA reads TGTGCCAGCAGCCCGACGACAGGGTTTAAGGGCTACACCTTC. Translation gives CASSPTTGFKGYTF. The chain recombines TRBV12-3 or TRBV12-4 with TRBJ1-2, with TRBD1 matching 7 bases. The length of the CDR3 is 14 residues. Germline trimming cut 6 bases from V and 8 bases from J; bases unmatched to any gene: 12.

V gene TRBV10-3 combines with J gene TRBJ2-1, with D unclear. The V gene's germline CDR1 is ENHRY and CDR2 SYGVKD. The V end was cut by 10 bases, the J end by 7 bases, with 11 bases between. The CDR3 contains 11 residues. This chain's CDR3 is CATANTNEQFF. Here the CDR3 DNA reads TGTGCCACCGCGAATACTAATGAGCAGTTCTTC.

The chain combines TRBV20-1 with TRBJ2-5, with 8 bases lining up with TRBD2. This CDR3 region has 13 residues. Germline V CDR1 and CDR2: DFQATT, SNEGSKA (reference sequence). V was clipped by 3 bases and J by 4 bases; unmatched bases: 4. DNA for the CDR3: TGCAGTGCTAGTTTTCTAGCGGGAGAGACCCAGTACTTC. Amino acid sequence: CSASFLAGETQYF.

The chain uses TRBV5-4 and TRBJ2-1; D is tentatively TRBD1 or TRBD2 (5 bases each). The V end was cut by 6 bases, the J end by 2 bases, with 12 bases between. This CDR3 contains 14 residues. Germline V gives CDR1 SGHNT, CDR2 YYREEE (reference sequence). The CDR3 DNA reads as TGTGCCAGCAAGGGGAGACCCCCCTACAATGAGCAGTTCTTC. Its protein product is CASKGRPPYNEQFF.

This clonotype was observed a few times. The gene calls are TRBV11-2 and TRBJ2-6; a possible D gene is TRBD1 (6 bases). The length of the CDR3 is 17 residues. The V gene's germline CDR1 is SGHAT and CDR2 FQNNGV. V shed 9 bases and J shed 2 bases, with 20 bases lying between them. The CDR3: CASGTGQRVTGANVLTF. The CDR3 DNA reads as TGTGCCAGTGGAACTGGACAGAGGGTAACTGGGGCCAACGTCCTGACTTTC.

The rearrangement joins TRBV5-1 to TRBJ2-4; the match to TRBD2 covers 10 bases. The J call may not be correct, given that the DNA end is closer to TRBJ2-7. This CDR3 has 15 residues. The germline V gene encodes CDR1 SGHRS and CDR2 YFSETQ. This CDR3 is CASSAGGLAQYEQYF. The CDR3 nucleotides read TGCGCCAGCAGCGCTGGGGGACTAGCGCAGTACGAGCAGTACTTC.

The table lists this clonotype with a few counts. The rearrangement uses TRBV4-1 and TRBJ2-7; D is perhaps TRBD1 (5 bases). V was pared by 0 bases and J by 3 bases, with 12 bases between. The V gene's germline CDR1 is MGHRA and CDR2 YSYEKL. The CDR3 spans 15 residues. CDR3 nucleotide sequence: TGCGCCAGCAGCCAAGAACGGCAGGGCCTCTACGAGCAGTACTTC. This translates into CASSQERQGLYEQYF.

This chain links TRBV20-1 with TRBJ1-2; 8 bases are shared with TRBD1. From germline, CDR1 is DFQATT and CDR2 SNEGSKA (reference sequence). J lost 8 bases, V lost 5 bases, and 7 bases had no gene match. The CDR3 loop spans 12 amino acids. CDR3 protein: CSAPQGAQGYTF. Here the CDR3 DNA reads TGCAGTGCTCCCCAGGGGGCGCAGGGCTACACCTTC.

The CDR3 is CASSPQRGSYEQYF. CDR3 nucleotides: TGTGCCAGCAGCCCCCAAAGGGGGTCCTACGAGCAGTACTTC. The V and J genes are TRBV7-2 and TRBJ2-7; perhaps TRBD1 as D (6 bases). The CDR3 covers 14 residues. Trimming took 5 bases from V and 1 from J, leaving 12 bases between them. Per germline, CDR1 SGHTA and CDR2 FQGNSA.

The gene calls are TRBV7-9 and TRBJ2-3; 9 positions agree with TRBD2. Germline lookup yields CDR1 SEHNR and CDR2 FQNEAQ (reference sequence). V dropped 5 bases and J dropped 0; count of bases not matched to a gene: 9. This CDR3 is built from 17 residues. CDR3 in amino acids: CASSDQPSGISTDTQYF. CDR3 sequence (DNA): TGTGCCAGCAGCGACCAGCCTAGCGGGATCAGCACAGATACGCAGTATTTT.

This clonotype has only a few counts. The rearrangement joins TRBV4-1 to TRBJ2-1; D is possibly TRBD2 (6 bases). The CDR3 covers 14 residues. The germline V gene encodes CDR1 MGHRA and CDR2 YSYEKL. V shed 0 bases and J shed 8 bases, with 11 bases lying between them. The CDR3 loop is CASSQDGGRDEQFF. The CDR3 nucleotides read TGCGCCAGCAGCCAAGATGGAGGGCGGGATGAGCAGTTCTTC.

The rearrangement joins TRBV28 to TRBJ2-1; 11 nucleotides agree with TRBD2. V was pared by 5 bases and J by 6 bases, with 6 bases of the junction left unmatched. This CDR3 is 15 amino acids long. CDR1 is MDHEN and CDR2 is SYDVKM in the germline V gene. As DNA, the CDR3 is TGTGCCAGCAGTCCTACTAGCGGGAGTGTCAATGAGCAGTTCTTC. Translated: CASSPTSGSVNEQFF.

The chain is built from TRBV7-2 and TRBJ2-5, with D hard to call. Gene TRBJ2-4 matches the end of the DNA better, so the J call may be wrong. Germline V gene data show CDR1 as SGHTA and CDR2 as FQGNSA. The CDR3 contains 12 residues. CDR3 sequence (DNA): TGTGCCAGCAGCTTAGTCGGAAACATTCAGTACTTC. Its translation is CASSLVGNIQYF.

This clonotype occurred once. The V gene is TRBV7-9, the J gene TRBJ2-7; 9 bases agree with TRBD2. J gave up 2 bases and V 3 bases, and 5 bases lay outside the gene matches. Per the germline V gene, CDR1 is SEHNR and CDR2 is FQNEAQ (reference sequence). This CDR3 comprises 15 residues. The CDR3 sequence: CASSFTAGGPYEQYF. CDR3 nucleotide sequence: TGTGCCAGCAGCTTTACAGCGGGAGGCCCCTACGAGCAGTACTTC.

By share of the sample, this clonotype is medium-sized. The chain couples TRBV20-1 to TRBJ2-1; D uncertain. Germline lookup yields CDR1 DFQATT and CDR2 SNEGSKA (reference sequence). The CDR3 is made up of 11 amino acids. V was clipped by 1 base and J by 9 bases, with 7 bases between them. Written as DNA, the CDR3 is TGCAGTGCTAGAGTCCCCGGTGAGCAGTTCTTC. Protein sequence: CSARVPGEQFF.

This clonotype was seen only a few times. The V call is TRBV7-2, the J call TRBJ2-7; the D gene is possibly TRBD1 (6 bases). CDR1 SGHTA and CDR2 FQGNSA come from the germline V gene. The V end lost 5 bases, the J end lost 6 bases, and 11 bases lay between the germline ends. CDR3 length equals 12 residues. The CDR3, as DNA: TGTGCCAGCAGCAGGGACACCGGCGAGCAGTACTTC. It translates to CASSRDTGEQYF.

This clonotype turned up a few times. The rearrangement joins TRBV28 to TRBJ2-7; maybe TRBD1 (7 bases). The ends were cut back, 5 bases at V and 2 bases at J, with 16 bases in the middle. The CDR3 runs to 15 residues. CDR1 is MDHEN and CDR2 is SYDVKM in the germline V gene. CDR3 coding DNA: TGTGCCAGCAGTACCCAGGGGGGAGCCCCCTACGAGCAGTACTTC. Amino acids: CASSTQGGAPYEQYF.

This clonotype was counted many times. The chain uses TRBV20-1 and TRBJ2-7, with 8 bases aligning to TRBD2. CDR1 and CDR2 (germline): DFQATT, SNEGSKA (reference sequence). With 0 bases clipped from V and 0 bases from J, the junction kept 7 bases outside the gene matches. This CDR3 has 16 residues. In nucleotides, the CDR3 is TGCAGTGCTAGAGATCCTGAAGCGGGAGCCTCCTACGAGCAGTACTTC. Its protein is CSARDPEAGASYEQYF.

In this sample, this clonotype turned up many times. The chain couples TRBV7-2 to TRBJ2-1; 11 bases match TRBD2. V was pared by 5 bases and J by 5 bases, with 8 bases of the junction left unmatched. The CDR3 is 16 amino acids. Germline V lookup: CDR1 SGHTA, CDR2 FQGNSA. CDR3: CASSVTGTSGDNEQFF. The CDR3 DNA sequence: TGTGCCAGCAGCGTAACCGGGACTAGCGGAGACAATGAGCAGTTCTTC.